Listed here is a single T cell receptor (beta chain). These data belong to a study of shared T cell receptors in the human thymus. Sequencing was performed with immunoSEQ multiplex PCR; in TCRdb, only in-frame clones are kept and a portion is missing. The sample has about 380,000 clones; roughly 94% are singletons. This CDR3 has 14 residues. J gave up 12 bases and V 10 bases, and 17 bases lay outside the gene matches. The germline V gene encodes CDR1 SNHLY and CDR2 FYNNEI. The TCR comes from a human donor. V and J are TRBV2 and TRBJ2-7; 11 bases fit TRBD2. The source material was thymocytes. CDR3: CANLVGSGLAGLYF. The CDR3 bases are TGTGCCAACTTAGTAGGTTCTGGACTAGCGGGTTTGTACTTC. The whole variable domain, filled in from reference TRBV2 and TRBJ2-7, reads EPEVTQTPSHQVTQMGQEVILRCVPISNHLYFYWYRQILGQKVEFLVSFYNNEISEKSEIFDDQFSVERPDGSNFTLKIRSTKLEDSAMYFCANLVGSGLAGLYFGPGTRLTVT.